The present T cell receptor (beta chain) was sequenced within a study of CD8 T cells in Susac syndrome. The authors reverse transcribed roughly 0.45 to 1 ug RNA with random hexamers. It was immunoSEQ multiplex PCR that amplified TCR beta CDR3 across 54 Vbeta and 13 Jbeta. TCRdb recomputed calls from the immunoSEQ multiplex PCR reads with MiXCR, one row per CDR3 protein. The data show fewer than 150,000 distinct CDR3 sequences, with 94% seen just once and 0.27% held by the top ten. The study sequenced TCR beta in blood CD8+ and CD4+ T cells. Negative isolation was applied to CD8+ and CD4+ T cells, and FACS enrichment was applied to TEMRA cells. The CDR3 extends over 15 amino acids. With V trimmed by 7 bases and J by 1 base, 6 bases remained unmatched. Germline CDR1 reads SEHNR; CDR2 reads FQNEAQ (reference sequence).

Material: CD8+ T cells from PBMCs. This chain joins TRBV7-9 and TRBJ2-7, with 11 bases fitting TRBD2. This receptor was taken from a human donor in good health. The CDR3 DNA is TGTGCCAGCACCCCAGGGACTAGCGGTTCCTACGAGCAGTACTTC. Its translation is CASTPGTSGSYEQYF.